These 9 T cell receptor beta chains were sequenced from one sample in a study of cytomegalovirus exposure and HLA in healthy donors. The PCR employed 60 Vbeta primers together with 13 Jbeta primers. Generated by immunoSEQ multiplex PCR, the TCRdb table keeps only in-frame clones and is missing some. The sample has about 120,000 clones, about 79% seen once. Sequencing was performed on PBMCs. The source is a human donor in good health.

This chain joins TRBV11-2 and TRBJ2-1, with 9 bases lining up with TRBD1. Germline values: CDR1 SGHAT, CDR2 FQNNGV. The J segment lost 7 bases and the V segment lost 3 bases, leaving 7 bases of the junction unmatched. The length of the CDR3 is 15 residues. CDR3 loop: CASSLSGTGINEQFF. DNA of the CDR3: TGTGCCAGCAGCTTGTCCGGGACAGGGATTAATGAGCAGTTCTTC.

The chain carries TRBV5-6 and TRBJ2-1; D unresolved. CDR3 length: 13 amino acids. With 10 bases removed from V and 6 bases from J, the gap between germline ends came to 17 bases. Germline assignment: CDR1 SGHDT and CDR2 YYEEEE. For the CDR3, the DNA is TGTGCCTCACGGCCTCTCCCGGGCAATGAGCAGTTCTTC. It yields the protein CASRPLPGNEQFF.

The rearrangement joins TRBV7-2 to TRBJ1-1; 7 bases line up with TRBD1. J lost 10 bases, V lost 4 bases, and 6 bases had no gene match. Germline CDR1 reads SGHTA; CDR2 reads FQGNSA. The CDR3 length is 12 residues. CDR3 loop: CASSSDRIVAFF. Here the CDR3 DNA reads TGTGCCAGCAGCTCGGACAGGATCGTAGCTTTCTTT. Filled out from reference TRBV7-2 and TRBJ1-1, the complete variable domain reads GAGVSQSPSNKVTEKGKDVELRCDPISGHTALYWYRQSLGQGLEFLIYFQGNSAPDKSGLPSDRFSAERTGGSVSTLTIQRTQQEDSAVYLCASSSDRIVAFFGQGTRLTVV.

The chain links TRBV7-3 to TRBJ2-2; TRBD1 agrees at 11 bases. Looked up from germline, CDR1 is SGHTA and CDR2 is FQGTGA. The CDR3 loop spans 17 amino acids. After removal of 5 bases from V and 5 bases from J, the junction contained 10 bases not matched to a gene. In DNA, the CDR3 is TGTGCCAGCAGCCCCAGGACAGGGGGCGCCATTACCGGGGAGCTGTTTTTT. Its translation: CASSPRTGGAITGELFF.

The V and J genes are TRBV28 and TRBJ2-7; TRBD1 might be the D (6 bases). V was shortened by 2 bases and J by 6 bases, with 14 bases between the two germline ends. CDR3 length equals 14 residues. CDR1 and CDR2 from the germline V gene are MDHEN and SYDVKM. The CDR3 nucleotides are TGTGCCAGCAGTTTAGACAGGCGCCCGGGCGAGCAGTACTTC. Amino acid sequence: CASSLDRRPGEQYF. The full variable domain, with the rest looked up from reference TRBV28 and TRBJ2-7, is DVKVTQSSRYLVKRTGEKVFLECVQDMDHENMFWYRQDPGLGLRLIYFSYDVKMKEKGDIPEGYSVSREKKERFSLILESASTNQTSMYLCASSLDRRPGEQYFGPGTRLTVT.

The genes are TRBV5-1 and TRBJ1-1, with D maybe TRBD1 (5 bases). Germline CDR1 is SGHRS and CDR2 is YFSETQ. V lost 1 base to trimming and J lost 0 bases, with 7 bases between them. The CDR3 has 14 residues. The CDR3 region is CASSLSGMNTEAFF. The DNA of the CDR3 is TGCGCCAGCAGCTTGTCAGGGATGAACACTGAAGCTTTCTTT. The full variable domain, in which reference TRBV5-1 and TRBJ1-1 provide the parts outside the CDR3, is KAGVTQTPRYLIKTRGQQVTLSCSPISGHRSVSWYQQTPGQGLQFLFEYFSETQRNKGNFPGRFSGRQFSNSRSEMNVSTLELGDSALYLCASSLSGMNTEAFFGQGTRLTVV.

This clone was counted a few times. CDR3 residues: CASSIGTGTGAYEQYF. CDR3 nucleotide sequence: TGTGCCAGCAGTATAGGCACCGGGACAGGGGCCTACGAGCAGTACTTC. V usage is TRBV7-9 and J usage is TRBJ2-7; the match to TRBD1 covers 10 bases. V lost 6 bases and J lost 2; bases outside the gene matches: 10. Germline CDR1 reads SEHNR; CDR2 reads FQNEAQ (reference sequence). The CDR3 contains 16 residues.

The chain links TRBV4-1 to TRBJ2-1; no reliable D call. In germline, CDR1 is MGHRA, CDR2 YSYEKL. This CDR3 comprises 12 residues. V lost 0 bases to trimming and J lost 8 bases, with 5 bases between them. The chain's CDR3 is CASSQEQYEQFF. The CDR3 nucleotides are TGCGCCAGCAGCCAAGAACAGTATGAGCAGTTCTTC.

V gene TRBV6-6 combines with J gene TRBJ2-5, with no clear D. Trimming took 6 bases from V and 0 from J, leaving 5 bases between them. The V gene's germline CDR1 is MNHNY and CDR2 SVGAGI (reference sequence). The length of the CDR3 is 12 residues. The CDR3: CASRRDQETQYF. In DNA, the CDR3 is TGTGCCAGCAGACGAGACCAAGAGACCCAGTACTTC.